The rows below give T cell receptor beta chains drawn from one sample of a study of cytomegalovirus exposure and HLA in healthy donors. Using immunoSEQ multiplex PCR, the repertoire was profiled, and TCRdb retains in-frame clones only, with some absent. The sample includes about 130,000 clones, 70% to 85% of them seen just once. The specimen sequenced was PBMCs. All receptors derive from a male donor in good health and CMV-seropositive. The CDR3 runs from the conserved cysteine through the conserved F or W. A D gene is named only where the DNA matches it firmly. Some rows mark clone size as missing; the rest say once, few, many or name a class of expanded clone.

D	size	J	V	CDR3	DNA
NA	NA	TRBJ1-3	TRBV5-1	CASSSSGDFIYF	TGCGCCAGCAGTTCATCCGGAGATTTCATATATTTT
TRBD2	NA	TRBJ2-1	TRBV2	CASRVDLASGGGNEQFF	TGTGCCAGCAGGGTTGATCTTGCTAGCGGGGGGGGGAATGAGCAGTTCTTC
TRBD1	NA	TRBJ2-1	TRBV5-5	CASSPYLTGGAYNEQFF	TGTGCCAGCAGCCCATACTTGACAGGGGGAGCCTACAATGAGCAGTTCTTC
NA	NA	TRBJ1-5	TRBV28	CASSFAGFGNQPQHF	TGTGCCAGCAGTTTCGCAGGGTTCGGCAATCAGCCCCAGCATTTT
TRBD2	few	TRBJ2-3	TRBV10-3	CAISRLAGAGDTQYF	TGTGCCATCAGTAGACTAGCGGGAGCTGGGGATACGCAGTATTTT
NA	once	TRBJ1-2	TRBV5-6	CASSFGADYGYTF	TGTGCCAGCAGCTTTGGCGCGGACTATGGCTACACCTTC
NA	NA	TRBJ1-5	TRBV6-1	CASSDGQFQPQHF	TGTGCCAGCAGTGATGGACAGTTTCAGCCCCAGCATTTT
NA	NA	TRBJ2-7	TRBV15	CATSRPSGEQYF	TGTGCCACCAGCAGACCCTCGGGGGAGCAGTACTTC
NA	NA	TRBJ2-5	TRBV27	CASSFRPSGQETQYF	TGTGCCAGCAGTTTTAGGCCGAGCGGGCAAGAGACCCAGTACTTC
NA	NA	TRBJ2-3	TRBV7-9	CASSSKQGNTDTQYF	TGTGCCAGCAGCTCCAAACAGGGTAACACAGATACGCAGTATTTT
TRBD1	NA	TRBJ2-1	TRBV7-8	CASSSGTGYNEQFF	TGTGCCAGCAGCTCCGGGACAGGGTACAATGAGCAGTTCTTC
NA	NA	TRBJ2-1	TRBV2	CASITPLRDEENEQFF	TGTGCCAGCATTACTCCCCTGAGAGACGAGGAGAATGAGCAGTTCTTC
TRBD1	NA	TRBJ2-1	TRBV15	CATSRGGQGSNEQFF	TGTGCCACCAGCAGAGGGGGACAGGGGAGCAATGAGCAGTTCTTC
NA	NA	TRBJ2-1	TRBV9	CASSVDAEFSYNEQFF	TGTGCCAGCAGCGTAGATGCGGAATTTTCCTACAATGAGCAGTTCTTC
TRBD1	NA	TRBJ1-2	TRBV4-1	CASSQEQGANYGYTF	TGCGCCAGCAGCCAAGAACAGGGGGCTAACTATGGCTACACCTTC
NA	NA	TRBJ1-2	TRBV28	CATSLDSYGYTF	TGTGCCACATCTCTAGACAGCTATGGCTACACCTTC
NA	NA	TRBJ1-3	TRBV6-5	CASGAGAGNTIYF	TGTGCCAGCGGGGCAGGGGCTGGAAACACCATATATTTT
NA	NA	TRBJ1-1	TRBV9	CASSVVAGNTEAFF	TGTGCCAGCAGCGTAGTGGCAGGGAACACTGAAGCTTTCTTT
NA	NA	TRBJ2-2	TRBV12-5	CASGLRGTTGELFF	TGTGCTAGTGGTTTGAGGGGCACCACCGGGGAGCTGTTTTTT
NA	NA	TRBJ2-7	TRBV28	CASSFAGAYEQYF	TGTGCCAGCAGTTTTGCAGGCGCCTACGAGCAGTACTTC
TRBD2	NA	TRBJ2-7	TRBV9	CASSVERWGGRDEQYF	TGTGCCAGCAGCGTAGAGAGATGGGGGGGTCGGGACGAGCAGTACTTC
NA	NA	TRBJ2-3	TRBV5-1	CASSLIVVADTQYF	TGCGCCAGCAGCTTGATAGTAGTCGCAGATACGCAGTATTTT
NA	NA	TRBJ2-1	TRBV5-4	CASSPDSDAQFF	TGTGCCAGCAGTCCGGACAGCGATGCGCAGTTCTTC
NA	NA	TRBJ1-1	TRBV2	CASSVSGRNTEAFF	TGTGCCAGCAGTGTTTCCGGTAGGAACACTGAAGCTTTCTTT
TRBD1	NA	TRBJ2-7	TRBV7-7	CASSNRDRLLRRPYEQYF	TGTGCCAGCAGCAACCGGGACAGATTACTTCGTCGCCCCTACGAGCAGTACTTC
NA	NA	TRBJ1-1	TRBV7-9	CASSPPPGEAFF	TGTGCCAGCAGCCCCCCACCCGGGGAGGCTTTCTTT
NA	NA	TRBJ2-3	TRBV10-2	CAIQQRGFTDTQYF	TGCGCCATCCAGCAACGGGGGTTCACAGATACGCAGTATTTT
NA	NA	TRBJ2-2	TRBV5-8	CASSFLSTGELFF	TGTGCCAGCAGCTTCCTTTCCACCGGGGAGCTGTTTTTT
NA	NA	TRBJ2-1	TRBV5-4	CASSHVQYNEQFF	TGTGCCAGCAGCCATGTCCAATACAATGAGCAGTTCTTC
NA	NA	TRBJ2-7	TRBV7-8	CASSLGLRDYEQYF	TGTGCCAGCAGCTTAGGCCTTAGAGACTACGAGCAGTACTTC
TRBD1	NA	TRBJ1-1	TRBV19	CASTMGGTGGSEAFF	TGTGCCAGTACCATGGGGGGGACAGGGGGATCTGAAGCTTTCTTT
TRBD1	few	TRBJ2-6	TRBV2	CASTTTGFGSGANGLTF	TGTGCCAGCACTACGACAGGGTTTGGCTCTGGGGCCAACGGCCTGACTTTC
NA	few	TRBJ1-3	TRBV28	CASSFGRGFVSGNTIYF	TGTGCCAGCAGTTTTGGTCGGGGATTTGTCTCTGGAAACACCATATATTTT
NA	once	TRBJ2-3	TRBV5-1	CASSLYGAATQYF	TGCGCCAGCAGCTTGTATGGGGCAGCTACGCAGTATTTT
TRBD2	once	TRBJ2-3	TRBV7-9	CASSAKAGGPGDTQYF	TGTGCCAGCAGCGCCAAGGCGGGGGGGCCGGGAGATACGCAGTATTTT
TRBD1	NA	TRBJ1-1	TRBV6-5	CASSYSGQANDRPFF	TGTGCCAGCAGTTACTCCGGACAGGCAAATGATCGGCCTTTCTTT
TRBD1	NA	TRBJ1-6	TRBV28	CASSFGTGSYNSPLHF	TGTGCCAGCAGTTTTGGGACAGGGTCCTATAATTCACCCCTCCACTTT
NA	NA	TRBJ1-2	TRBV29-1	CSVPGEFSGYTF	TGCAGCGTGCCAGGGGAATTCTCTGGCTACACCTTC